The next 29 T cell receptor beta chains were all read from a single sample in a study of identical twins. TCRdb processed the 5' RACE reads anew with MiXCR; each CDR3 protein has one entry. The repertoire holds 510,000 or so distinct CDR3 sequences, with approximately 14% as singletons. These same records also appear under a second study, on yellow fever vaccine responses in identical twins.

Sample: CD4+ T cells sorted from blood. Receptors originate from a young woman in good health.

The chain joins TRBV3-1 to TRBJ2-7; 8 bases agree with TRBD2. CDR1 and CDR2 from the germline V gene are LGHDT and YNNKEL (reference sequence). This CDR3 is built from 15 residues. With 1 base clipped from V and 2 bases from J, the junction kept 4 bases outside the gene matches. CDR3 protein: CASSQASGGAYEQYV. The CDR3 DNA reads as TGTGCCAGCAGCCAAGCCAGCGGGGGTGCCTACGAGCAGTACGTC.

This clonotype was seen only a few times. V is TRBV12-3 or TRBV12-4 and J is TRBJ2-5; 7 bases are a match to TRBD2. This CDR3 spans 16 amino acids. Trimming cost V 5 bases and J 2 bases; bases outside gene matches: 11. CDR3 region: CASSSASGGIQETQYF. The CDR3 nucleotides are TGTGCCAGCAGTAGCGCCTCCGGGGGGATTCAAGAGACCCAGTACTTC.

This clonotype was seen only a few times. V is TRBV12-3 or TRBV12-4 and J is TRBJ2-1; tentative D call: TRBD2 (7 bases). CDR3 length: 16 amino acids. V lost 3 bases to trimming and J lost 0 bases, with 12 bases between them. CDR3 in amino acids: CASSFLGGGSYNEQFF. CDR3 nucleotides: TGTGCCAGCAGTTTCCTGGGAGGGGGCTCCTACAATGAGCAGTTCTTC.

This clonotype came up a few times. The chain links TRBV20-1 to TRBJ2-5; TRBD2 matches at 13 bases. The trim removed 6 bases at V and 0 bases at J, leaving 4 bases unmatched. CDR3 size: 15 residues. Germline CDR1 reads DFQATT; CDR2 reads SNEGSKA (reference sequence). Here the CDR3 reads CSAGLAGDYQETQYF. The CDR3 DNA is TGCAGTGCAGGACTAGCGGGGGACTACCAAGAGACCCAGTACTTC.

The CDR3 protein is CASSARQGQDAGNTIYF. DNA for the CDR3: TGTGCCAGCAGCGCCCGCCAGGGACAGGACGCTGGAAACACCATATATTTT. The rearrangement uses TRBV9 and TRBJ1-3; 8 positions match TRBD1. The CDR3 is 17 amino acids. Germline CDR1 and CDR2: SGDLS and YYNGEE. Trimming took 3 bases from V and 2 from J; bases not matched to a gene: 10.

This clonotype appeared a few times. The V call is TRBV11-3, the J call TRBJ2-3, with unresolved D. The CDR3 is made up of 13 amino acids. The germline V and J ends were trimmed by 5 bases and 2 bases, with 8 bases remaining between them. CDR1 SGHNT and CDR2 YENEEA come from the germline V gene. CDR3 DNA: TGTGCCAGCAGCCGGCGGTACACAGATACGCAGTATTTT. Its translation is CASSRRYTDTQYF.

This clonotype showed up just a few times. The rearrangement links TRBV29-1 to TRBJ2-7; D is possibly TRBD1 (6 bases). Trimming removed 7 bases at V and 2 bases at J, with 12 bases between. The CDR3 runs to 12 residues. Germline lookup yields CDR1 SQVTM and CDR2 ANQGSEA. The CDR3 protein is CSAQGGAYEQYF. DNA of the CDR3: TGCAGCGCTCAAGGGGGTGCCTACGAGCAGTACTTC.

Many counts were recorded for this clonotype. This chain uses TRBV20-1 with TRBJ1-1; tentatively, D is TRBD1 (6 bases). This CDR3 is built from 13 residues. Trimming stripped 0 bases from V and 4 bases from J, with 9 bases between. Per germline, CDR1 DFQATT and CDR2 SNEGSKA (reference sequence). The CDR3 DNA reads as TGCAGTGCTAGAGATCACAGGGTCACTGAAGCTTTCTTT. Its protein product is CSARDHRVTEAFF.

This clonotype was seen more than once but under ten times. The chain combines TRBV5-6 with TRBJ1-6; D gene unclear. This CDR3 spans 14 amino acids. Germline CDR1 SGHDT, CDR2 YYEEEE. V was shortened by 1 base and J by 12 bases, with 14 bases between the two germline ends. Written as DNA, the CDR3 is TGTGCCAGCAGCTTGTTAGGCTTGTGGTTACCCCTCCACTTT. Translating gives CASSLLGLWLPLHF.

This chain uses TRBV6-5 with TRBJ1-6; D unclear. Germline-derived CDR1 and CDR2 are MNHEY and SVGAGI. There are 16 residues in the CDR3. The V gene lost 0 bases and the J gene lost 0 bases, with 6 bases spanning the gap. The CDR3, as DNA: TGTGCCAGCAGTTACTCCCGAATCTCCTATAATTCACCCCTCCACTTT. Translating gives CASSYSRISYNSPLHF.

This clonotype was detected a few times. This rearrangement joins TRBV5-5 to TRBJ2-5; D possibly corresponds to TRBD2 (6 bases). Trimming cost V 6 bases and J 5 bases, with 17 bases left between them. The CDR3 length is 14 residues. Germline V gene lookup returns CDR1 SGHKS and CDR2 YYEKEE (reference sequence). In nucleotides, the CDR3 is TGTGCCAGCACCGTAGCGGAAGAGGTGGAGACCCAGTACTTC. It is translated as CASTVAEEVETQYF.

This CDR3 reads CASSQDLGYEQYF. CDR3 DNA sequence: TGCGCCAGCAGCCAAGATTTGGGCTACGAGCAGTACTTC. The rearrangement joins TRBV4-1 to TRBJ2-7; D is undetermined. CDR1 is MGHRA and CDR2 is YSYEKL in the germline V gene. The CDR3 extends over 13 amino acids. V lost 0 bases and J 3 bases, leaving 6 bases between the germline ends.

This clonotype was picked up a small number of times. The CDR3 sequence is CASSRRHSQETQYF. In DNA, the CDR3 is TGTGCCAGCAGTCGACGACATAGCCAAGAGACCCAGTACTTC. The chain has TRBV12-3 or TRBV12-4 and TRBJ2-5; D call uncertain. V was clipped by 5 bases and J by 1 base, with 11 bases between them. The CDR3 totals 14 residues.

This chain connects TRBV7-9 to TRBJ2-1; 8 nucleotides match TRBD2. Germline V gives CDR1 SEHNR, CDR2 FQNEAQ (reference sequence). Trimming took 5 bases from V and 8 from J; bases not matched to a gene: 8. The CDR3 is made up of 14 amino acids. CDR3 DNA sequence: TGTGCCAGCAGCCCGCGGGGGGAGGGGTATGAGCAGTTCTTC. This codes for CASSPRGEGYEQFF.

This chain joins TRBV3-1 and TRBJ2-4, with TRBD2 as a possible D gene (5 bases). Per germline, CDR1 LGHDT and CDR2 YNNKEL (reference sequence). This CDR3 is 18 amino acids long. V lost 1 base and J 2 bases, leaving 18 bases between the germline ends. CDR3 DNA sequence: TGTGCCAGCAGCCAAGTACCTTTTGGTGGGAGCACCAAAAACATTCAGTACTTC. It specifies CASSQVPFGGSTKNIQYF. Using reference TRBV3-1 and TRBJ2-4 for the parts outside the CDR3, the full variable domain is DTAVSQTPKYLVTQMGNDKSIKCEQNLGHDTMYWYKQDSKKFLKIMFSYNNKELIINETVPNRFSPKSPDKAHLNLHINSLELGDSAVYFCASSQVPFGGSTKNIQYFGAGTRLSVL.

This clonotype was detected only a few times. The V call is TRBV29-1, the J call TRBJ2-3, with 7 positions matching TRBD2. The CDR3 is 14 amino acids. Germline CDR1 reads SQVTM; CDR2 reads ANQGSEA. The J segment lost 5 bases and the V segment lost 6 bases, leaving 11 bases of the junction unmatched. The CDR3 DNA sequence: TGCAGCGTCCCCAAGCGGCGGGAGTTAGATACGCAGTATTTT. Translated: CSVPKRRELDTQYF.

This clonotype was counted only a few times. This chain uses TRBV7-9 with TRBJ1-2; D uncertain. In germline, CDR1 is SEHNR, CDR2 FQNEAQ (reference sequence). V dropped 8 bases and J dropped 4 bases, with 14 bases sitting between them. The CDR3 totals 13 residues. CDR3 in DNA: TGTGCCAGCGGCCTGAGGGCGCTCTATGGCTACACCTTC. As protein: CASGLRALYGYTF. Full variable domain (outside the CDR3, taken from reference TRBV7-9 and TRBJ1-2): DTGVSQNPRHKITKRGQNVTFRCDPISEHNRLYWYRQTLGQGPEFLTYFQNEAQLEKSRLLSDRFSAERPKGSFSTLEIQRTEQGDSAMYLCASGLRALYGYTFGSGTRLTVV.

The CDR3: CASSLSAGAYNEQFF. Written as DNA, the CDR3 is TGTGCCAGCAGTTTGAGTGCGGGAGCTTACAATGAGCAGTTCTTC. The chain recombines TRBV12-3 or TRBV12-4 with TRBJ2-1; 7 bases fit TRBD2. V shed 3 bases, J shed 4 bases, and the junction held 6 bases outside the gene matches. This CDR3 spans 15 amino acids.

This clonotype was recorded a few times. The CDR3: CASSFLGLAGKSTDTQYF. The CDR3 DNA reads TGTGCCAGCAGCTTTCTTGGACTAGCGGGGAAAAGCACAGATACGCAGTATTTT. V is TRBV11-2 and J is TRBJ2-3, with 12 bases matching TRBD2. Trimming took 3 bases from V and 0 from J; bases not matched to a gene: 7. The CDR3 is made up of 18 amino acids. Per germline, CDR1 SGHAT and CDR2 FQNNGV.

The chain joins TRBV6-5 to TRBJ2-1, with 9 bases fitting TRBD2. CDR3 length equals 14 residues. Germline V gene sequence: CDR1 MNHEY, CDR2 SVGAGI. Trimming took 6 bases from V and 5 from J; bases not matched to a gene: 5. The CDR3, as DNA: TGTGCCAGCAGATTAGCGGGGGCCAACAATGAGCAGTTCTTC. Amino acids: CASRLAGANNEQFF.

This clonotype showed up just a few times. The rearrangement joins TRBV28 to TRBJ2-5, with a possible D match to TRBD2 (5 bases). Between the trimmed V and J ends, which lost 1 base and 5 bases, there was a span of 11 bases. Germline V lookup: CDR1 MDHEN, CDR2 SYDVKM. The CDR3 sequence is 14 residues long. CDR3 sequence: CASSLFGDRETQYF. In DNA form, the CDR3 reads TGTGCCAGCAGTTTATTCGGGGATAGGGAGACCCAGTACTTC.

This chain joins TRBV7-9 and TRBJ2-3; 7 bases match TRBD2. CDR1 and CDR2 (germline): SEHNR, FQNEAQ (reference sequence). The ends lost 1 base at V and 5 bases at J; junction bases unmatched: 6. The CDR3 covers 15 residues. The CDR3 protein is CASSLGREVIDTQYF. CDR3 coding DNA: TGTGCCAGCAGCTTAGGCCGGGAGGTTATAGATACGCAGTATTTT.

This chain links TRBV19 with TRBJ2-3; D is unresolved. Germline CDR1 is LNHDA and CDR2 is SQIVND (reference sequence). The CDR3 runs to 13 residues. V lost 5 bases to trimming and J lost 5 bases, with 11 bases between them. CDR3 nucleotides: TGTGCCAGTAGTTCTAGGCTGGGAGATACGCAGTATTTT. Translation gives CASSSRLGDTQYF.

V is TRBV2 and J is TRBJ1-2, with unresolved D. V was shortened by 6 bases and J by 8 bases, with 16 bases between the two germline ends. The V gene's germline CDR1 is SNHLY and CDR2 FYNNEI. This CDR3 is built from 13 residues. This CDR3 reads CASSFRTAGGYTF. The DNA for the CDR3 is TGTGCCAGCAGCTTCAGGACGGCCGGCGGCTACACCTTC.

The CDR3: CASSPGVLQETQYF. CDR3 DNA sequence: TGTGCCAGCAGCCCGGGCGTACTCCAAGAGACCCAGTACTTC. The V call is TRBV6-1, the J call TRBJ2-5; D is unclear. This CDR3 is built from 14 residues. Trimming took off 6 bases at V and 1 base at J, with 12 bases between the two ends. The germline V gene encodes CDR1 MNHNS and CDR2 SASEGT.

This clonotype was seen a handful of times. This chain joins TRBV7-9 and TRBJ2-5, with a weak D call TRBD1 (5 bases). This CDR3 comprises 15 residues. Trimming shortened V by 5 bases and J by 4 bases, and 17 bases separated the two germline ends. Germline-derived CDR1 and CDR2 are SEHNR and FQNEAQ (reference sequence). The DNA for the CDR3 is TGTGCCAGCAGCGAGAGGTTGACAGCTGGAGAGACCCAGTACTTC. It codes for CASSERLTAGETQYF. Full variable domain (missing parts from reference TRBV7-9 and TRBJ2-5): DTGVSQNPRHKITKRGQNVTFRCDPISEHNRLYWYRQTLGQGPEFLTYFQNEAQLEKSRLLSDRFSAERPKGSFSTLEIQRTEQGDSAMYLCASSERLTAGETQYFGPGTRLLVL.

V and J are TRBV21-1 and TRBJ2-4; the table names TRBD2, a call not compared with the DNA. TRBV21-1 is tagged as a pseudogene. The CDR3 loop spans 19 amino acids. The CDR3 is CASSKAQGGWSRAKNIQYF. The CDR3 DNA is TGTGCCAGCAGCAAAGCCCAGGGAGGGTGGTCTAGGGCCAAAAACATTCAGTACTTC.

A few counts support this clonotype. The CDR3 DNA is TGTGCCAGCAGTTTATCCGTGGACACTGAAGCTTTCTTT. It encodes CASSLSVDTEAFF. This sequence joins TRBV27 and TRBJ1-1; no clear D gene. V was pared by 0 bases and J by 3 bases, with 5 bases between. The germline gives CDR1 MNHEY, CDR2 SMNVEV (reference sequence). The CDR3 consists of 13 residues.

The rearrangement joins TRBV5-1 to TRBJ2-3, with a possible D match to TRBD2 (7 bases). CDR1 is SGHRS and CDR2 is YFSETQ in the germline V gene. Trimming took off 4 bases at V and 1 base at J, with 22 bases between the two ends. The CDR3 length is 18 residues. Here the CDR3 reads CASSPGGGAGLGTDTQYF. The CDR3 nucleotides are TGCGCCAGCAGCCCAGGAGGGGGGGCAGGGTTGGGCACAGATACGCAGTATTTT.